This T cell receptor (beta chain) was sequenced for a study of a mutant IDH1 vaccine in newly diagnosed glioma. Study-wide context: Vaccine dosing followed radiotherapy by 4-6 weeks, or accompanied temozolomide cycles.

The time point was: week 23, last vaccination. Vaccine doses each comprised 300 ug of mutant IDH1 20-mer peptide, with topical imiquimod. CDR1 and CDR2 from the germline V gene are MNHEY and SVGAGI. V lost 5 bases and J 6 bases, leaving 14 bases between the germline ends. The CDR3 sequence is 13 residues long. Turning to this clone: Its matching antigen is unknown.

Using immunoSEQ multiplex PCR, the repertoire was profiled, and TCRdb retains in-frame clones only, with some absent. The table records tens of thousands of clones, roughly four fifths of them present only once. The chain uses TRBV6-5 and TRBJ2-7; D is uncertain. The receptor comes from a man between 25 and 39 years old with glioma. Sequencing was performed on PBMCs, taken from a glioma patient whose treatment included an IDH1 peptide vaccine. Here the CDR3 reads CASSLKTGTEQYF. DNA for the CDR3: TGTGCCAGCAGTCTAAAGACTGGTACCGAGCAGTACTTC.